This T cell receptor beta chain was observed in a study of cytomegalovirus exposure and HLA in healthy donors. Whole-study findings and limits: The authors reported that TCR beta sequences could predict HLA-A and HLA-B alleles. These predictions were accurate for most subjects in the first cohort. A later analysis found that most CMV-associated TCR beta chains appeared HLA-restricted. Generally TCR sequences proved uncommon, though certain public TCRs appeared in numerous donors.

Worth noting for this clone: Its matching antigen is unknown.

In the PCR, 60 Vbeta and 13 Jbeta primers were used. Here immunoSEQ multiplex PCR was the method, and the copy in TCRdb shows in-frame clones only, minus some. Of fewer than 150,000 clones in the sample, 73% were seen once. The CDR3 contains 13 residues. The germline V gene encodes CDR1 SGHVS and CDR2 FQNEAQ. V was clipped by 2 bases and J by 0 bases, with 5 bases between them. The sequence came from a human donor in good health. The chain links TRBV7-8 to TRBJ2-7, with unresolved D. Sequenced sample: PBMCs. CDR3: CASSLSRSYEQYF. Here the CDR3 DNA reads TGTGCCAGCAGCTTATCTCGCTCCTACGAGCAGTACTTC.